Listed here are 2 T cell receptor beta chains from one sample, sequenced in a study of T cell responses to AZD1222 COVID-19 vaccine. Some clones are missing from TCRdb's copy, which holds only in-frame ones; the method was immunoSEQ multiplex PCR. The repertoire holds some 120,000 clones, with about nine tenths as singletons. The sequences come from peripheral blood, collected on day 0 of AZD1222 vaccination. The receptors stem from an adult in good health.

CDR3 loop: CASSDTQETQYF. The DNA of the CDR3 is TGTGCCAGCTCAGATACCCAAGAGACCCAGTACTTC. The genes are TRBV18 and TRBJ2-5; D is unclear. V lost 5 bases and J 1 base, leaving 5 bases between the germline ends. This CDR3 has 12 residues. Germline V gene data show CDR1 as KGHSH and CDR2 as LQKENI.

The chain carries TRBV15 and TRBJ2-6, with D possibly matching TRBD1 (6 bases). The germline V and J ends were trimmed by 0 bases and 0 bases, with 12 bases remaining between them. This CDR3 has 18 residues. The germline gives CDR1 LNHNV, CDR2 YYDKDF (reference sequence). The CDR3 reads CATSRDTGTLSGANVLTF. CDR3 nucleotide sequence: TGTGCCACCAGCAGAGATACAGGGACCCTCTCTGGGGCCAACGTCCTGACTTTC.